Listed here are 21 T cell receptor beta chains from one sample, sequenced in a study of blood T cell repertoires in COVID-19. Libraries were prepared by immunoSEQ multiplex PCR; TCRdb keeps only in-frame clonotypes and omits some of them. The table records hundreds of thousands of clones, 70% to 85% of them present only once. Sample: peripheral blood. The origin of the receptors is a woman of 80 years or more with active or convalescent COVID-19.

The chain joins TRBV16 to TRBJ1-2; 9 bases align to TRBD1. The germline V gene has CDR1 KGHSY and CDR2 FQNENV. The CDR3 is 16 amino acids. Trimming took 0 bases from V and 6 from J; bases not matched to a gene: 8. CDR3 coding DNA: TGTGCCAGCAGCCAATCTGACGGGACAGGGTTAGATGGCTACACCTTC. Translation: CASSQSDGTGLDGYTF.

The chain carries TRBV24-1 and TRBJ2-1; TRBD2 is a possible D gene (5 bases). Germline V lookup: CDR1 KGHDR, CDR2 SFDVKD. The V end lost 4 bases, the J end lost 6 bases, and 18 bases lay between the germline ends. The length of the CDR3 is 16 residues. The CDR3 reads CATSEARMEVSNEQFF. In nucleotides, the CDR3 is TGTGCCACCAGTGAGGCCCGAATGGAGGTCTCCAATGAGCAGTTCTTC.

The rearrangement links TRBV19 to TRBJ2-4; perhaps TRBD2 as D (6 bases). The CDR3 spans 13 residues. CDR1 and CDR2 (germline): LNHDA, SQIVND (reference sequence). V was cut by 6 bases and J by 6 bases, with 12 bases left in between. The CDR3 coding sequence is TGTGCCAGTAGGGGAGGACCAATAAACATTCAGTACTTC. This codes for CASRGGPINIQYF.

The rearrangement uses TRBV19 and TRBJ1-5; 8 bases fit TRBD1. With V trimmed by 5 bases and J by 6 bases, 9 bases remained unmatched. The CDR3 is 15 residues long. CDR1 and CDR2 (germline): LNHDA, SQIVND (reference sequence). The CDR3 loop is CASSSQTGGSQPQHF. As DNA, the CDR3 is TGTGCCAGTAGTTCCCAAACAGGGGGTAGTCAGCCCCAGCATTTT.

A few counts support this clone. The chain recombines TRBV10-3 with TRBJ2-2; TRBD2 aligns across 11 bases. This CDR3 has 16 residues. Germline loops: CDR1 ENHRY, CDR2 SYGVKD. With 3 bases clipped from V and 5 bases from J, the junction kept 5 bases outside the gene matches. Written as DNA, the CDR3 is TGTGCCATCAGTGATAGCGGGGGGGCGAGGACCGGGGAGCTGTTTTTT. Translation gives CAISDSGGARTGELFF.

This clone showed up just a few times. The gene calls are TRBV6-6 and TRBJ2-2; D is unclear. The CDR3 spans 14 residues. The V end was cut by 2 bases, the J end by 3 bases, with 7 bases between. Germline loops: CDR1 MNHNY, CDR2 SVGAGI (reference sequence). The DNA for the CDR3 is TGTGCCAGCAGTTACATATTCCACACCGGGGAGCTGTTTTTT. It codes for CASSYIFHTGELFF.

The genes are TRBV6-5 and TRBJ1-5; tentatively, D is TRBD1 (5 bases). Germline V CDR1 and CDR2: MNHEY, SVGAGI. The V gene lost 6 bases and the J gene lost 6 bases, with 12 bases spanning the gap. The CDR3 loop spans 13 amino acids. Here the CDR3 DNA reads TGTGCCAGCAGAGCAGGGTATGGTCAGCCCCAGCATTTT. Protein: CASRAGYGQPQHF.

V is TRBV7-9 and J is TRBJ2-1; no firm D call. Germline V CDR1 and CDR2: SEHNR, FQNEAQ (reference sequence). V shed 1 base and J shed 6 bases, with 7 bases lying between them. CDR3 size: 13 residues. CDR3 loop: CASSLDRFNEQFF. The CDR3 DNA follows: TGTGCCAGCAGCTTAGATCGTTTCAATGAGCAGTTCTTC.

The chain employs TRBV6-2 or TRBV6-3 and TRBJ2-1, with 12 bases fitting TRBD2. Germline trimming cut 5 bases from V and 0 bases from J; bases unmatched to any gene: 5. CDR3 length equals 17 residues. Per the germline V gene, CDR1 is MNHEY and CDR2 is SVGEGT. The CDR3: CASSTSGGLSSYNEQFF. As DNA, the CDR3 is TGTGCCAGCAGTACTAGCGGGGGGCTCAGCTCCTACAATGAGCAGTTCTTC.

This chain joins TRBV28 and TRBJ1-3, with a weak D call TRBD1 (6 bases). The germline CDR1 and CDR2 sequences are MDHEN and SYDVKM. The CDR3 spans 13 residues. V lost 6 bases and J 11 bases, leaving 17 bases between the germline ends. The CDR3 region is CASSTTGFWAIYF. Here the CDR3 DNA reads TGTGCCAGCAGCACTACAGGGTTTTGGGCCATATATTTT.

The CDR3 DNA is TGTGCCTCCTACAGGGGCTACAATGAGCAGTTCTTC. Translation gives CASYRGYNEQFF. The V call is TRBV30, the J call TRBJ2-1; 7 bases agree with TRBD1. The germline V gene encodes CDR1 GTSNPN and CDR2 SVGIG (reference sequence). CDR3 length: 12 residues. V dropped 7 bases and J dropped 3; count of bases not matched to a gene: 3.

The chain carries TRBV7-8 and TRBJ2-5; TRBD2 is a possible D gene (6 bases). Between the trimmed V and J ends, which lost 1 base and 0 bases, there was a span of 18 bases. The V gene's germline CDR1 is SGHVS and CDR2 FQNEAQ. The CDR3 loop spans 18 amino acids. The CDR3 protein is CASSLVGTHGGYQETQYF. The CDR3 nucleotides read TGTGCCAGCAGCTTAGTAGGGACCCACGGGGGTTACCAAGAGACCCAGTACTTC. The whole variable domain, remainder taken from reference TRBV7-8 and TRBJ2-5, is GAGVSQSPRYKVAKRGQDVALRCDPISGHVSLFWYQQALGQGPEFLTYFQNEAQLDKSGLPSDRFFAERPEGSVSTLKIQRTQQEDSAVYLCASSLVGTHGGYQETQYFGPGTRLLVL.

The V call is TRBV6-5, the J call TRBJ1-2, with 7 positions matching TRBD1. The V gene's germline CDR1 is MNHEY and CDR2 SVGAGI. This CDR3 spans 13 amino acids. Unmatched junction bases numbered 7, after V lost 5 bases and J lost 7 bases. DNA of the CDR3: TGTGCCAGCAGTAGACAGGGAAGCACTGGCTACACCTTC. Translating gives CASSRQGSTGYTF.

This sequence joins TRBV10-3 and TRBJ1-4; 8 nucleotides match TRBD1. V lost 0 bases to trimming and J lost 7 bases; unmatched junction nucleotides: 4. The CDR3 has 15 residues. Germline CDR1 reads ENHRY; CDR2 reads SYGVKD. CDR3 loop: CAISESQGASEKLFF. Here the CDR3 DNA reads TGTGCCATCAGTGAGTCTCAGGGGGCCAGTGAAAAACTGTTTTTT.

This chain joins TRBV11-2 and TRBJ2-5, with 7 bases matching TRBD1. The CDR3 has 15 residues. Germline CDR1 SGHAT, CDR2 FQNNGV. Losses at the gene ends were 3 bases for V and 5 bases for J; bases not matched to a gene: 9. The DNA of the CDR3 is TGTGCCAGCAGCTTTAGAGGGGGCTGGTATGAGACCCAGTACTTC. It codes for CASSFRGGWYETQYF.

CDR3 in DNA: TGTGCCAGCAGCCAAGGTGCCCAGGGGATTTACGAGCAGTACTTC. Protein: CASSQGAQGIYEQYF. The chain has TRBV4-2 and TRBJ2-7; D is perhaps TRBD1 (6 bases). Germline V CDR1 and CDR2: LGHNA, YNFKEQ. The CDR3 runs to 15 residues. V was cut by 1 base and J by 4 bases, with 14 bases left in between.

The chain links TRBV5-5 to TRBJ1-2, with D perhaps matching TRBD1 (5 bases). This CDR3 contains 15 residues. V gave up 0 bases and J gave up 4 bases, with 13 bases separating them. Per germline, CDR1 SGHKS and CDR2 YYEKEE (reference sequence). The CDR3 reads CASSLAVGGSYGYTF. The CDR3 DNA follows: TGTGCCAGCAGCTTGGCCGTCGGGGGTTCCTATGGCTACACCTTC.

The chain combines TRBV5-4 with TRBJ1-2; D unclear. CDR3 length: 13 residues. Germline loops: CDR1 SGHNT, CDR2 YYREEE (reference sequence). V dropped 1 base and J dropped 4 bases, with 8 bases sitting between them. In nucleotides, the CDR3 is TGTGCCAGCAGCTTGCCGGGAACCTATGGCTACACCTTC. It encodes CASSLPGTYGYTF. The full variable domain, rest sourced from reference TRBV5-4 and TRBJ1-2, is ETGVTQSPTHLIKTRGQQVTLRCSSQSGHNTVSWYQQALGQGPQFIFQYYREEENGRGNFPPRFSGLQFPNYSSELNVNALELDDSALYLCASSLPGTYGYTFGSGTRLTVV.

In this sample, this clone turned up once. The chain joins TRBV5-6 to TRBJ2-1, with TRBD1 matching over 7 bases. This CDR3 region has 16 residues. After removal of 3 bases from V and 7 bases from J, the junction contained 13 bases not matched to a gene. The germline V gene has CDR1 SGHDT and CDR2 YYEEEE. This CDR3 is CASSSQTGTDLNEQFF. CDR3 bases: TGTGCCAGCAGCTCGCAAACCGGGACAGACCTTAATGAGCAGTTCTTC.

The J gene is TRBJ2-3, the V gene TRBV9; 9 bases agree with TRBD2. Unmatched junction bases numbered 8, after V lost 0 bases and J lost 0 bases. The V gene's germline CDR1 is SGDLS and CDR2 YYNGEE. The CDR3 spans 18 residues. DNA for the CDR3: TGTGCCAGCAGCGTAGGGGCTAGCGGGGTATCTAGCACAGATACGCAGTATTTT. Translation gives CASSVGASGVSSTDTQYF.

The V and J genes are TRBV16 and TRBJ1-5; TRBD1 matches 7 bases. Losses at the gene ends were 0 bases for V and 2 bases for J; bases not matched to a gene: 4. This CDR3 contains 16 residues. The germline V gene has CDR1 KGHSY and CDR2 FQNENV. CDR3 coding DNA: TGTGCCAGCAGCCAATCGTCGCAGGGGGGCAATCAGCCCCAGCATTTT. Translating it yields CASSQSSQGGNQPQHF.